The sequence of this T cell receptor beta chain was determined in a study of cytomegalovirus exposure and HLA in healthy donors. Study results and caveats: The study listed about 150 cytomegalovirus-associated TCR beta chains.

In germline, CDR1 is MNHEY, CDR2 SVGAGI. The CDR3 spans 14 residues. V was shortened by 2 bases and J by 2 bases, with 9 bases between the two germline ends. Notes on this clone: Its cognate antigen is unknown.

Primers: 60 Vbeta forward and 13 Jbeta reverse. Only in-frame clones appear in the TCRdb table, and some are missing; sequencing was by immunoSEQ multiplex PCR. The sample includes over 90,000 clones, over 60% of them seen just once. Sequencing was done on a sample of PBMCs. The chain links TRBV6-5 to TRBJ1-2; D unclear. The receptor comes from a male donor in good health and CMV-seropositive. Here the CDR3 DNA reads TGTGCCAGCAGTTACGGGCGGGTAAACTATGGCTACACCTTC. Its protein product is CASSYGRVNYGYTF.